Presented here are 10 T cell receptor beta chains from one specimen sequenced in a study of T-cell memory formation after mild COVID-19 (dated by TCRdb to the early 2020s). To prepare the library, 5' RACE was applied. The instrument given in TCRdb is Illumina NovaSeq 6000. The raw public data were reprocessed by TCRdb itself: fastp quality trimming at Q25, MiXCR clonotype calling, in-frame beta chains only. Entries that share a CDR3 protein sequence are merged under the most common genes and DNA. The sample table records 210,000 or so distinct CDR3 sequences; roughly a tenth of these occur just once. Together, the top ten hold less than 4% of the sample. Sample: PBMCs or a T cell subset sorted from them (not recorded which). The receptors originated from a man younger than 35 who had mild COVID-19 (a few samples of this study predate the infection). The sample titles of this study are shuffled in the database, so cell type and time point are left out; the donor was told from shared clones.

The table lists this clonotype with a few counts. The chain links TRBV5-1 to TRBJ1-2, with TRBD1 identical over 7 bases. Unmatched junction bases numbered 18, after V lost 3 bases and J lost 4 bases. This CDR3 has 18 amino acids. Germline V gene lookup returns CDR1 SGHRS and CDR2 YFSETQ. CDR3 bases: TGCGCCAGCAGCTCGACGCCAGGGGGAAGTACCGTCGCCTATGGCTACACCTTC. Protein product: CASSSTPGGSTVAYGYTF.

The chain uses TRBV28 and TRBJ2-5; either TRBD1 or TRBD2 may fit D (5 bases each). Germline CDR1 is MDHEN and CDR2 is SYDVKM. Trimming removed 5 bases at V and 1 base at J, with 17 bases between. This CDR3 has 16 residues. The CDR3 coding sequence is TGTGCCAGCAGTCCCTTCGCAGGGACCCTCCAAGAGACCCAGTACTTC. Its translation is CASSPFAGTLQETQYF.

The gene calls are TRBV2 and TRBJ2-3; 12 bases are shared with TRBD2. The CDR3 extends over 14 amino acids. V dropped 8 bases and J dropped 2; count of bases not matched to a gene: 2. CDR1 SNHLY and CDR2 FYNNEI come from the germline V gene. CDR3 amino acids: CASRLAGVTDTQYF. DNA of the CDR3: TGTGCCAGCCGACTAGCGGGGGTCACAGATACGCAGTATTTT.

The rearrangement joins TRBV5-1 to TRBJ2-7; possibly TRBD2 for D (5 bases). V shed 8 bases and J shed 3 bases, with 12 bases lying between them. The germline V gene encodes CDR1 SGHRS and CDR2 YFSETQ. This CDR3 spans 12 amino acids. CDR3 sequence (DNA): TGCGCCAGGAGGACGGGGAACTACGAGCAGTACGTC. This codes for CARRTGNYEQYV.

The chain couples TRBV10-3 to TRBJ2-5, with D unresolved. In germline, CDR1 is ENHRY, CDR2 SYGVKD. Trimming took off 2 bases at V and 2 bases at J, with 9 bases between the two ends. There are 14 residues in the CDR3. The CDR3 bases are TGTGCCATCAGTGAGGGATGGGGACAAGAGACCCAGTACTTC. It specifies CAISEGWGQETQYF.

A few counts support this clonotype. This rearrangement joins TRBV7-6 to TRBJ2-2; 11 bases are shared with TRBD2. CDR1 and CDR2 from the germline V gene are SGHVS and FNYEAQ. V dropped 3 bases and J dropped 2; count of bases not matched to a gene: 11. The CDR3 spans 19 residues. The CDR3 DNA follows: TGTGCCAGCAGCTTCCTATTACCGGGACTAGCGGATAACACCGGGGAGCTGTTTTTT. Translated, it gives CASSFLLPGLADNTGELFF.

The chain joins TRBV5-1 to TRBJ1-4; D not resolved. Trimming stripped 5 bases from V and 6 bases from J, with 8 bases between. The germline CDR1 and CDR2 sequences are SGHRS and YFSETQ. The CDR3 runs 12 residues. CDR3 in DNA: TGCGCCAGCAGATTCCTTGATGAAAAACTGTTTTTT. Residues: CASRFLDEKLFF.

This clonotype was observed a few times. The rearrangement links TRBV4-2 to TRBJ2-1, with 7 bases that match TRBD2. CDR3 length equals 15 residues. The V segment lost 1 base and the J segment 8 bases; nucleotides outside the gene matches: 8. Germline-derived CDR1 and CDR2 are LGHNA and YNFKEQ. CDR3 residues: CASSQGRGGDDEQFF. The DNA of the CDR3 is TGTGCCAGCAGCCAAGGAAGGGGAGGGGACGATGAGCAGTTCTTC.

There are a few counts of this clonotype. The rearrangement joins TRBV20-1 to TRBJ1-6; 7 positions agree with TRBD1. There are 17 residues in the CDR3. Germline-derived CDR1 and CDR2 are DFQATT and SNEGSKA (reference sequence). V shed 2 bases, J shed 1 base, and the junction held 8 bases outside the gene matches. CDR3 sequence: CSARNRGRGSYNSPLHF. CDR3 DNA sequence: TGCAGTGCTAGAAACAGGGGTCGAGGTTCCTATAATTCACCCCTCCACTTT.

A few counts support this clonotype. The rearrangement links TRBV27 to TRBJ2-4; 15 bases line up with TRBD2. After removal of 6 bases from V and 0 bases from J, the junction contained 6 bases not matched to a gene. The CDR3 runs 18 residues. The germline V gene encodes CDR1 MNHEY and CDR2 SMNVEV (reference sequence). In DNA, the CDR3 is TGTGCCAGCAGCCGGACTAGCGGGGGGGTCCTAGCCAAAAACATTCAGTACTTC. Amino acids: CASSRTSGGVLAKNIQYF.